These T cell receptor beta chains were read from a single sample in a study of T cells after yellow fever vaccination. In TCRdb, the 5' RACE reads were re-called with MiXCR into one record per CDR3 protein. The data show some 350,000 distinct CDR3 sequences, 3% to 4.5% seen once. Sequencing was performed on PBMCs, taken 5 days after the yellow fever booster vaccination. These receptors were obtained from a man between 18 and 35 years old who received the YFV17D yellow fever vaccine. Each CDR3 is given without its conserved first and last residue. A D gene is named only where the DNA matches it firmly.

j_call v_call d_call cdr3_aa
TRBJ2-1 TRBV18 NA ASSPGSYNEQF
TRBJ1-1 TRBV5-6 NA ASSLGGPRYTEAF
TRBJ1-1 TRBV12-3/TRBV12-4 NA ASSLIREGEAF
TRBJ2-1 TRBV4-3 NA ASSQDVGAEEQF
TRBJ1-2 TRBV6-2/TRBV6-3 NA ASRERARYGYT
TRBJ1-1 TRBV5-4 NA ASSLGAGWNTEAF
TRBJ2-3 TRBV4-1 TRBD2 ASSQAPPELAAGVKDTQY
TRBJ2-1 TRBV2 NA ASSEKAGYNEQF
TRBJ2-7 TRBV6-2/TRBV6-3 NA ASGVGVYEQY
TRBJ2-3 TRBV7-9 NA ASSLVGSGDTQY
TRBJ1-2 TRBV5-5 NA ASSVGGGLDYGYT
TRBJ1-6 TRBV7-4 TRBD1 ASSPSTGGGNSPLH
TRBJ2-3 TRBV4-1 TRBD2 ASSQSGNTALGDTQY
TRBJ2-1 TRBV7-2 TRBD2 ASSLFAGGDNEQF